The clone carrying this TCR beta chain was seen at least ten times. Antigen unknown. This sample was taken from a study of identical twins. cDNA molecules carried unique molecular identifiers, and template switching added a universal primer site. TCRdb ran MiXCR on the 5' RACE reads and lists one entry per CDR3 protein. The sample has 700,000 or so distinct CDR3 sequences; about 9.4% are singletons. The study, taken as a whole, reports: Models underestimated out-of-frame TCR alpha sharing in monozygotic twins. Invariant MAIT and iNKT cells could partly confound zero-insertion analyses. Fewer insertions characterized abundant cord blood beta clonotypes, whereas memory repertoires showed none.

This CDR3 is built from 13 residues. Trimming took 3 bases from V and 4 from J, leaving 13 bases between them. Per germline, CDR1 DFQATT and CDR2 SNEGSKA (reference sequence). These same data were also listed under a study on yellow fever vaccine responses in identical twins.

This chain links TRBV20-1 with TRBJ2-7; unclear D gene. This receptor was taken from a woman under 30 in good health. The specimen was PBMCs. CDR3 coding DNA: TGCAGTGCTAGCTATAGTAACGTATACGAGCAGTACTTC. It specifies CSASYSNVYEQYF.